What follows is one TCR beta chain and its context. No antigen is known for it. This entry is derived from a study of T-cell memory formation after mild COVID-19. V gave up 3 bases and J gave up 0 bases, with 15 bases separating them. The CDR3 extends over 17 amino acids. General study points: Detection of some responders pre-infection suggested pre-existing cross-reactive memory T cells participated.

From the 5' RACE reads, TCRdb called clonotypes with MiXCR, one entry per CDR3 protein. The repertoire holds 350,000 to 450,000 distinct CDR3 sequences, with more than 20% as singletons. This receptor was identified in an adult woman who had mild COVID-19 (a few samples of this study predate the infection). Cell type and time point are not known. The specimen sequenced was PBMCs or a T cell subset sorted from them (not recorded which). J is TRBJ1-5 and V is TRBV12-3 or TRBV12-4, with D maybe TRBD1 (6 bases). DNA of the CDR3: TGTGCCAGCAGTTTCTGGGACACAATCCTTAGCAATCAGCCCCAGCATTTT. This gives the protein CASSFWDTILSNQPQHF.